This TCR beta chain was captured by sequencing in a study of OX40 agonist ivuxolimab in advanced cancers. This CDR3 is built from 13 residues. V lost 3 bases, J lost 8 bases, and 4 bases stayed unmatched. Germline V lookup: CDR1 MGHRA, CDR2 YSYEKL. A remark on this clone: Its antigen is still unknown.

A history of autoimmune disease or systemic immunosuppression excluded patients. On cycle 4 day 1 and cycle 7 day 1, as well as at baseline, blood was sampled. Sequencing was performed with immunoSEQ multiplex PCR; in TCRdb, only in-frame clones are kept and a portion is missing. The data hold about 80,000 clones, with 80% to 90% observed a single time. Study-wide points: CD4+ and CD8+ blood T cells expanded clonally by week 6 at 0.1 to 3.0 mg/kg. Expanded clones were, on average, more numerous among CD8+ T cells than CD4+.

This TCR derives from an adult with an advanced solid tumor such as melanoma, head and neck, liver or kidney cancer. The starting material was CD4+ or CD8+ T cells sorted from blood, obtained in a trial of the OX40 agonist ivuxolimab. The rearrangement links TRBV4-1 to TRBJ1-2, with 9 nucleotides matching TRBD1. DNA of the CDR3: TGCGCCAGCAGCCAGCCGGGACAGGGAGGCTACACCTTC. Protein product: CASSQPGQGGYTF.